This T cell receptor beta chain stems from a study of T cell responses to AZD1222 COVID-19 vaccine. Pooled samples include second doses given at about 4 or 12 weeks. Study outcomes and limitations: The sample set comprised mostly white British donors with more females, and clonal diversity was possibly underestimated.

Sequencing was performed with immunoSEQ multiplex PCR; in TCRdb, only in-frame clones are kept and a portion is missing. The sample has fewer than 110,000 clones; around 87% are singletons. The CDR3 is 15 amino acids. V lost 5 bases to trimming and J lost 1 base; unmatched junction nucleotides: 3. The germline gives CDR1 SGHKS, CDR2 YYEKEE (reference sequence). Comments on this clone: Antigen: not known.

This sequence was found in an adult who received the AZD1222 COVID-19 vaccine. The V call is TRBV5-5, the J call TRBJ1-2, with 12 bases lining up with TRBD1. The sequences come from peripheral blood, collected 28 days after the second AZD1222 dose. Here the CDR3 DNA reads TGTGCCAGCAGTTGGGACAGGGGGCTTAACTATGGCTACACCTTC. This translates into CASSWDRGLNYGYTF.